This T cell receptor beta chain originates from a study of blood T cell repertoires in COVID-19. The V and J ends lost 3 bases and 0 bases, in that order; junction bases with no gene match: 5. The CDR3 spans 15 residues. The germline CDR1 and CDR2 sequences are SGHTS and YDEGEE. Using immunoSEQ multiplex PCR, the repertoire was profiled, and TCRdb retains in-frame clones only, with some absent. The table shows roughly 120,000 clones, with 85% to 90% occurring only once. The chain combines TRBV5-8 with TRBJ2-5; 7 bases are shared with TRBD1. This TCR came from a woman aged 45-60 years with acute or convalescent COVID-19. Sequenced: peripheral blood. In nucleotides, the CDR3 is TGTGCCAGCAGCTCAGGGACAGCGAACCAAGAGACCCAGTACTTC. Amino acid sequence: CASSSGTANQETQYF.